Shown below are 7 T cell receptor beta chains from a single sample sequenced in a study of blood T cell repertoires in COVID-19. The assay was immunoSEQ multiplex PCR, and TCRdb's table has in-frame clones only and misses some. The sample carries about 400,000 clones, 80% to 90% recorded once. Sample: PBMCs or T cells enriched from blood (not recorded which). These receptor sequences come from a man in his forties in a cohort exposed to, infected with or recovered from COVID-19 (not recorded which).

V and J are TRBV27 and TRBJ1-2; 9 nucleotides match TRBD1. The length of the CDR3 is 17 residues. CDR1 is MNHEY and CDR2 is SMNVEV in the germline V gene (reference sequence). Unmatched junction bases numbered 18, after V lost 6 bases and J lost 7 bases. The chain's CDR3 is CASSKDPGTGNLFGYTF. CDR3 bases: TGTGCCAGCAGCAAGGACCCCGGGACAGGGAATCTATTTGGCTACACCTTC.

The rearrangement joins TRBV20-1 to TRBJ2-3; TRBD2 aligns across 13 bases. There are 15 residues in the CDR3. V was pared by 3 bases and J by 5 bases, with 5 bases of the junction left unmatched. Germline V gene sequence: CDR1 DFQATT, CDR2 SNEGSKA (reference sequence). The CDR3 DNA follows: TGCAGTGCTAGTCGGACTAGCGGGAGAGTAGATACGCAGTATTTT. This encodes CSASRTSGRVDTQYF.

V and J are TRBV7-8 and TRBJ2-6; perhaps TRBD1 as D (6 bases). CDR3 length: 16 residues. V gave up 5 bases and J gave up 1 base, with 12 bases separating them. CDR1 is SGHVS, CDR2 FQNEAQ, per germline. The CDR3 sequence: CASSANRESGANVLTF. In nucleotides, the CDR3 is TGTGCCAGCAGCGCAAACAGGGAGTCTGGGGCCAACGTCCTGACTTTC.

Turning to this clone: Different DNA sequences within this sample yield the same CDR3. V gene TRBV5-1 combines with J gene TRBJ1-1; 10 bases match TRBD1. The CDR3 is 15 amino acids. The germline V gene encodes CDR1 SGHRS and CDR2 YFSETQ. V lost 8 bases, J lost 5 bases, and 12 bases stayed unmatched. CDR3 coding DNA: TGCGCCAGTAGCAATGCGAGGACAGGGGGGACTGAAGCTTTCTTT. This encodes CASSNARTGGTEAFF.

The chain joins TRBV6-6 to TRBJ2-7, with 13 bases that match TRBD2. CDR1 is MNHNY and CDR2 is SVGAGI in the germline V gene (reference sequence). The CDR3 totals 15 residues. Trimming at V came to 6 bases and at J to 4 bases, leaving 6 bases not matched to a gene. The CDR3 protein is CASRGTSGALYEQYF. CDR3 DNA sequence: TGTGCCAGCAGAGGGACTAGCGGGGCCTTATACGAGCAGTACTTC.

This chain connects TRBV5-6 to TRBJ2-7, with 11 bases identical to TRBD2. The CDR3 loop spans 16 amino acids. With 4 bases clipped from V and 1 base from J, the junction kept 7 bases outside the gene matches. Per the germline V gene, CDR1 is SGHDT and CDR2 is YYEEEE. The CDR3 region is CASSNSGRALSYEQYF. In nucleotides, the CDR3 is TGTGCCAGCAGCAATAGCGGGAGGGCCCTGTCCTACGAGCAGTACTTC.

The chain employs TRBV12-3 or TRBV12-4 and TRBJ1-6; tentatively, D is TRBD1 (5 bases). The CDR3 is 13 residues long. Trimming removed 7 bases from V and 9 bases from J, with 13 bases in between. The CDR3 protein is CASTPRGVSPLHF. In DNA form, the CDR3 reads TGTGCCAGCACCCCCCGGGGGGTTTCACCCCTCCACTTT.